Given below is one T cell receptor beta chain in context. Antigen: not known. The germline gives CDR1 SGHRS, CDR2 YFSETQ. V lost 4 bases and J lost 0, with 14 bases in between. There are 16 residues in the CDR3. The data belong to a study of cytomegalovirus exposure and HLA in healthy donors. General study results and limits: According to the study, about 180 TCR beta chains were cytomegalovirus-associated.

TCRdb's table, derived via immunoSEQ multiplex PCR, lists solely in-frame clones and lacks some. This sample has roughly 90,000 clones, with about 93% found just once. Sequencing was performed on PBMCs. The rearrangement joins TRBV5-1 to TRBJ2-4, with TRBD2 as a possible D gene (6 bases). The TCR was taken from a woman in her 30s in good health and CMV-seropositive. CDR3 region: CASSSLGGLAKNIQYF. The CDR3 region has the DNA TGCGCCAGCAGCAGCTTGGGGGGATTAGCCAAAAACATTCAGTACTTC. The entire variable domain, with the rest obtained from reference TRBV5-1 and TRBJ2-4, is as follows: KAGVTQTPRYLIKTRGQQVTLSCSPISGHRSVSWYQQTPGQGLQFLFEYFSETQRNKGNFPGRFSGRQFSNSRSEMNVSTLELGDSALYLCASSSLGGLAKNIQYFGAGTRLSVL.